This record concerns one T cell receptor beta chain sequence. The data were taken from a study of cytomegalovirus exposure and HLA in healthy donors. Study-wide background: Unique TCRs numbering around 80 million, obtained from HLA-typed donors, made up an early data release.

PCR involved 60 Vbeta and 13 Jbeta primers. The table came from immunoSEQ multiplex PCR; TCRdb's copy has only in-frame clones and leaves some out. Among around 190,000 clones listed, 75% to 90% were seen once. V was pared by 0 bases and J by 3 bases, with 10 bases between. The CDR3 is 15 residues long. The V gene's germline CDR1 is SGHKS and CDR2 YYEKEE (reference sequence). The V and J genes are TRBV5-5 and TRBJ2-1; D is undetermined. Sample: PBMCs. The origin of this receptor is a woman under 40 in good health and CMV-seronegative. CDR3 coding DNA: TGTGCCAGCAGCTTGGTACCAAACGGCTACAATGAGCAGTTCTTC. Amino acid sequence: CASSLVPNGYNEQFF.